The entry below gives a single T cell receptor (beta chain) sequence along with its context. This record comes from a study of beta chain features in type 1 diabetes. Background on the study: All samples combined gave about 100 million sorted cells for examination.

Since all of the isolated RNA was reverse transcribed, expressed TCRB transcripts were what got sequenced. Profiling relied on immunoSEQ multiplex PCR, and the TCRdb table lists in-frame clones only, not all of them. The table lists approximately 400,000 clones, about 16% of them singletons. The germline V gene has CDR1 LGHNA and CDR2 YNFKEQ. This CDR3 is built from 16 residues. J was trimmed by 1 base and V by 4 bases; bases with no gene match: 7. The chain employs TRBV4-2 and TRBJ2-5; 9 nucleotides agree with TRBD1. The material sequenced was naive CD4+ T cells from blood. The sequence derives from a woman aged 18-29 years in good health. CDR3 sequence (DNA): TGTGCCAGCAGCCGGAACCTGGACAGGGGCCAAGAGACCCAGTACTTC. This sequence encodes CASSRNLDRGQETQYF.